This TCR beta chain was documented in a study of CD8 T cells in ankylosing spondylitis. Study results and limitations: Earlier literature documents some of the motif variants in reactive arthritis synovial fluid and blood.

Quantitative barcoded 5'-RACE was used to prepare TCR beta libraries. TCRdb passed the 5' RACE reads through MiXCR, listing each CDR3 protein once. The table has 250,000 or so distinct CDR3 sequences, about 20% seen once. Notes on this clonotype: No antigen is known for it.

V was pared by 0 bases and J by 8 bases, with 19 bases between. Germline CDR1 reads MGHRA; CDR2 reads YSYEKL. This CDR3 contains 16 residues. Sequencing used blood, either unsorted or a sorted T cell fraction (not recorded which). The rearrangement links TRBV4-1 to TRBJ1-2, with D possibly TRBD1 on 5 matching bases. This TCR was sampled from a male donor with ankylosing spondylitis or in good health (not recorded which). The CDR3: CASSQEGLDQGAGYTF. Written as DNA, the CDR3 is TGCGCCAGCAGCCAAGAAGGACTGGACCAGGGCGCAGGCTACACCTTC.